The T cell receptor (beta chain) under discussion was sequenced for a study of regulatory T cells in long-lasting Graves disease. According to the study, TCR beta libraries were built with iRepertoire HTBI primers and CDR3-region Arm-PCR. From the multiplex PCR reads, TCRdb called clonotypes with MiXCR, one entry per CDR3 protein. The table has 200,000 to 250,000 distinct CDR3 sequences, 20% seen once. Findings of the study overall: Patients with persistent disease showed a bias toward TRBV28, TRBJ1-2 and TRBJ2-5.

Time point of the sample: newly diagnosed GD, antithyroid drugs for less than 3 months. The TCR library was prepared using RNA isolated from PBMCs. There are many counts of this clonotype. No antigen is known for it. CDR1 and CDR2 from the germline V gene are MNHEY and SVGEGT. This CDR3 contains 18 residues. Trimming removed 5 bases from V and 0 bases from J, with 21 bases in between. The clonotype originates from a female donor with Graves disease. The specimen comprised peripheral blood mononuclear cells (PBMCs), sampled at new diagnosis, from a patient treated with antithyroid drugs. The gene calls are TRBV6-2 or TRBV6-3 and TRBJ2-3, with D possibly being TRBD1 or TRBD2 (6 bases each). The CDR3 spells CASSRRSLPGASTDTQYF. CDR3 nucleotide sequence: TGTGCCAGCAGTCGACGTAGTCTCCCGGGGGCTAGCACAGATACGCAGTATTTT.